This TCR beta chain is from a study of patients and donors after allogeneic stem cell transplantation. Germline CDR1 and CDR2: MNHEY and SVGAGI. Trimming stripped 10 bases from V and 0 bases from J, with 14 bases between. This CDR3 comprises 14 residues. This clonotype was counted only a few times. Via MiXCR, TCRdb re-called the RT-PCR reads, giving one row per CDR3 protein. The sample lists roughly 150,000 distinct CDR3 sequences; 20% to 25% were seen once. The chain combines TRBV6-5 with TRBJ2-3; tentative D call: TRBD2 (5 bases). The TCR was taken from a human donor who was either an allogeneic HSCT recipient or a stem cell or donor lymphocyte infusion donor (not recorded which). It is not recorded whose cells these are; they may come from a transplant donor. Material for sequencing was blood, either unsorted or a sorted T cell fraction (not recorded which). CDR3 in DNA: TGTGCCATCTCCCGACGGGGAAGCACAGATACGCAGTATTTT. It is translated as CAISRRGSTDTQYF.